Below are 9 T cell receptor beta chains sequenced from a single sample in a study of tissue T cells after allogeneic stem cell transplantation. Clones were sequenced by immunoSEQ multiplex PCR, and TCRdb holds only the in-frame ones, with some missing. Of around 51,000 clones listed, around 72% are singletons. Sequencing input: sorted cells pooled from one or two spleens. These receptors were obtained from a pool of C57BL/6 mice in good health.

This clone has just a few counts. Gene and germline names: mouse. Read sequence stops 1 residue before the CDR3 end, and the germline J gene provides the missing end. J is TRBJ2-7 and V is TRBV15; D gene unclear. The CDR3 is 10 amino acids. Trimming took 1 base from V and 5 from J, leaving 0 bases between them. Germline CDR1 and CDR2: SGHND and FRSKSL. The DNA read from the CDR3 is TGTGCCAGCAGTTTAGATGAACAGTAC. This sequence encodes CASSLDEQY. The CDR3 in its entirety is CASSLDEQYF.

As regards this clone: Genes and germline come from the mouse. The CDR3 sequence: CASSRGAYEQYF. The part of the CDR3 DNA that was read is TGTGCCAGCAGCCGGGGGGCCTATGAACAGTAC. This rearrangement joins TRBV2 to TRBJ2-7; TRBD2 is a possible D gene (6 bases). The read ends 1 residue early relative to the CDR3; the germline J gene fills the gap. CDR3 length equals 12 residues. Germline CDR1 is LGHNA and CDR2 is YSYQKL. V lost 4 bases, J lost 2 bases, and 6 bases lay in between.

In the case of this clone: Genes and germline are mouse. Read sequence stops 1 residue before the CDR3 end, and the germline J gene provides the missing end. The chain recombines TRBV20 with TRBJ1-2; 8 nucleotides align to TRBD1. CDR3 length: 14 amino acids. Germline V CDR1 and CDR2: GFQATS, STVNSAI. The trim removed 2 bases at V and 1 base at J, leaving 3 bases unmatched. The CDR3 loop reads CGARQGARNSDYTF. Incomplete CDR3 DNA: TGTGGTGCTAGGCAGGGGGCGCGAAACTCCGACTACACC.

On this clone itself: The genes and germline here are from mouse. From the germline J gene comes the end of the CDR3, since the read stops 1 residue before it. J is TRBJ2-5 and V is TRBV5, with TRBD1 identical over 8 bases. The CDR3 covers 13 residues. Germline V gene lookup returns CDR1 LGHNA and CDR2 YNLKQL (reference sequence). Trimming removed 4 bases from V and 5 bases from J; junction bases left unmatched: 2. CDR3 DNA, as far as it was read: TGTGCCAGCAGCCGGGACAGGCTAGACACCCAGTAC. This codes for CASSRDRLDTQY. The full-length CDR3 reads as CASSRDRLDTQYF.

As to this clone: The genes are named according to mouse. The read gets to within 1 residue of the CDR3 end, and the germline J gene fills in the rest. This sequence joins TRBV5 and TRBJ2-3, with D maybe TRBD2 (6 bases). From germline, CDR1 is LGHNA and CDR2 YNLKQL (reference sequence). The CDR3 spans 14 residues. Trimming removed 6 bases at V and 1 base at J, with 11 bases between. CDR3 bases read: TGTGCCAGCAGTCGGACTGCGGGTGCAGAAACGCTGTAT. Translating gives CASSRTAGAETLY. The full-length CDR3 reads as CASSRTAGAETLYF.

A word on this clone: Genes and germline are mouse. The CDR3 DNA, read in part, is TGTGCCAGCAGTCCGGGACAATCAAACACAGAAGTCTTC. This encodes CASSPGQSNTEVF. The complete CDR3 sequence is CASSPGQSNTEVFF. V is TRBV19 and J is TRBJ1-1; D may be TRBD1 (6 bases). The CDR3 end lies 1 residue beyond the end of the read and is filled in from the germline J gene. Germline lookup yields CDR1 FNHDT and CDR2 SITEND (reference sequence). The V and J ends lost 4 bases and 0 bases respectively, with 10 bases between them. The CDR3 sequence is 14 residues long.

Comment on this clone: Mouse gene names apply. The read finishes 1 residue shy of the CDR3 end, and the germline J gene is used to complete it. The genes are TRBV16 and TRBJ1-3, with 9 positions matching TRBD1. The length of the CDR3 is 18 residues. Losses at the gene ends were 0 bases for V and 1 base for J; bases not matched to a gene: 7. The germline V gene has CDR1 SGHSA and CDR2 FRNQAP. CDR3 residues: CASSLDDGQGWSGNTLYF. The CDR3 bases that were read are TGTGCAAGCAGCTTAGATGACGGACAGGGGTGGTCTGGAAATACGCTCTAT.

As for this clone: Germline and genes here are mouse. From the germline J gene comes the end of the CDR3, since the read stops 1 residue before it. The chain carries TRBV29 and TRBJ1-2; 7 nucleotides align to TRBD1. Per the germline V gene, CDR1 is MSHET and CDR2 is SYDVDS. V lost 4 bases to trimming and J lost 0 bases; unmatched junction nucleotides: 2. The length of the CDR3 is 14 residues. The sequenced part of the CDR3 DNA is TGTGCTAGCAGTTCCGGGACAGCAAACTCCGACTACACC. The encoded protein is CASSSGTANSDYT. The full CDR3 reads CASSSGTANSDYTF.

Concerning this clone: Mouse gene names apply. With the read ending 1 residue before the CDR3 end, the germline J gene is used to fill in that end. J is TRBJ2-3 and V is TRBV20; D call uncertain. The CDR3 covers 13 residues. Germline V lookup: CDR1 GFQATS, CDR2 STVNSAI. Trimming pared 0 bases from V and 0 bases from J, leaving 4 bases between. The CDR3 sequence: CGARDNSAETLYF. The covered CDR3 bases are TGTGGTGCTAGGGACAATAGTGCAGAAACGCTGTAT.